This section outlines one T cell receptor (beta chain) sequence together with its context. Its target antigen remains unknown. One base away there is no much larger clone; base qualities are not given. The source of the sample is a study of identifying expanded T cells in peripheral blood (dated by TCRdb to the late 2010s). A note on the overall study: Technical replicates were generated by sequencing separate aliquots of the same genomic DNA pool, and four replicates were compared pairwise. What the research found in general, with its limitations: Around 1.3 differentially abundant clones were flagged by the binomial model between technical replicates, whereas about 15 and 18 were flagged over roughly two weeks and four weeks, respectively. Across all healthy-donor time intervals, the beta-binomial model significantly cut both the number of clones called differentially abundant and the false-positive rate. Variance in clone template counts between approximately two-week samples significantly increased with total template count across all healthy donors. The authors expected that over much longer intervals, such as months to years, biological variance in healthy repertoires might increase even further.

No immune events such as infections were documented for the healthy donors during the collection period. Blood repertoires from healthy donors were used as a training cohort for calibrating time-dependent variance in a beta-binomial model of differential abundance of T-cell clones. There were roughly 10 healthy donors in the training cohort, of whom 3 were female and 7 were male. On average the donors were 43 years old, and their ages spanned roughly 29 to 64 years. Whole blood was collected from each healthy donor at three time points spaced two weeks apart and obtained from a commercial supplier. For immunosequencing, genomic DNA was extracted from unsorted whole blood. V is reduced by 2 bases and J by 6 bases, leaving a spacing of 12 bases between them. From a lookup of the germline V gene, CDR1 and CDR2 are SQVTM and ANQGSEA. Spanning cysteine to phenylalanine, the CDR3 consists of 13 amino acids. Of the read, only the CDR3 DNA is kept; its 39 bases are in frame from base 1.

The immunoSEQ Assay, which relies on bias-controlled multiplex PCR amplification of genomic DNA, was used to profile TCRbeta CDR3 regions. In the original analysis: The absolute abundance of each unique TCRbeta CDR3 region was quantified after sequences were collapsed and filtered. Differential abundance was tested with two models: a binomial (Fisher-equivalent) model and a beta-binomial model that adds time-dependent variance fitted from healthy donors. Any clone with fewer than 5 combined templates was excluded, and a clone was called differentially abundant if its Benjamini-Hochberg FDR was below 0.01. Beta-binomial variance was modeled as a function of total template count across the two samples using the form v = (b*log(k)+a)^2. This is the immuneACCESS table as TCRdb keeps it, with only in-frame sequences that have V and J called. A part of the clones is gone; compared with another copy, unresolved V genes explain less than half, and the rest is unexplained. V and J calls and clone size are those listed in that table; D and trimming were worked out from the DNA. Within this sample are about 81,000 clones, with around 83% of them counted one time only. The ten largest clones represent roughly a fifth of the sample.

The rearranged segments are TRBV29-1 and TRBJ2-3, with TRBD1 tentatively as D gene (5 bases match). Source material: blood. The source of this sequence is a person between 18 and 75 years old in good health. The CDR3 reads CSVESAGIDTQYF. The DNA sequence is as follows: TGCAGCGTTGAATCGGCAGGGATCGATACGCAGTATTTT.